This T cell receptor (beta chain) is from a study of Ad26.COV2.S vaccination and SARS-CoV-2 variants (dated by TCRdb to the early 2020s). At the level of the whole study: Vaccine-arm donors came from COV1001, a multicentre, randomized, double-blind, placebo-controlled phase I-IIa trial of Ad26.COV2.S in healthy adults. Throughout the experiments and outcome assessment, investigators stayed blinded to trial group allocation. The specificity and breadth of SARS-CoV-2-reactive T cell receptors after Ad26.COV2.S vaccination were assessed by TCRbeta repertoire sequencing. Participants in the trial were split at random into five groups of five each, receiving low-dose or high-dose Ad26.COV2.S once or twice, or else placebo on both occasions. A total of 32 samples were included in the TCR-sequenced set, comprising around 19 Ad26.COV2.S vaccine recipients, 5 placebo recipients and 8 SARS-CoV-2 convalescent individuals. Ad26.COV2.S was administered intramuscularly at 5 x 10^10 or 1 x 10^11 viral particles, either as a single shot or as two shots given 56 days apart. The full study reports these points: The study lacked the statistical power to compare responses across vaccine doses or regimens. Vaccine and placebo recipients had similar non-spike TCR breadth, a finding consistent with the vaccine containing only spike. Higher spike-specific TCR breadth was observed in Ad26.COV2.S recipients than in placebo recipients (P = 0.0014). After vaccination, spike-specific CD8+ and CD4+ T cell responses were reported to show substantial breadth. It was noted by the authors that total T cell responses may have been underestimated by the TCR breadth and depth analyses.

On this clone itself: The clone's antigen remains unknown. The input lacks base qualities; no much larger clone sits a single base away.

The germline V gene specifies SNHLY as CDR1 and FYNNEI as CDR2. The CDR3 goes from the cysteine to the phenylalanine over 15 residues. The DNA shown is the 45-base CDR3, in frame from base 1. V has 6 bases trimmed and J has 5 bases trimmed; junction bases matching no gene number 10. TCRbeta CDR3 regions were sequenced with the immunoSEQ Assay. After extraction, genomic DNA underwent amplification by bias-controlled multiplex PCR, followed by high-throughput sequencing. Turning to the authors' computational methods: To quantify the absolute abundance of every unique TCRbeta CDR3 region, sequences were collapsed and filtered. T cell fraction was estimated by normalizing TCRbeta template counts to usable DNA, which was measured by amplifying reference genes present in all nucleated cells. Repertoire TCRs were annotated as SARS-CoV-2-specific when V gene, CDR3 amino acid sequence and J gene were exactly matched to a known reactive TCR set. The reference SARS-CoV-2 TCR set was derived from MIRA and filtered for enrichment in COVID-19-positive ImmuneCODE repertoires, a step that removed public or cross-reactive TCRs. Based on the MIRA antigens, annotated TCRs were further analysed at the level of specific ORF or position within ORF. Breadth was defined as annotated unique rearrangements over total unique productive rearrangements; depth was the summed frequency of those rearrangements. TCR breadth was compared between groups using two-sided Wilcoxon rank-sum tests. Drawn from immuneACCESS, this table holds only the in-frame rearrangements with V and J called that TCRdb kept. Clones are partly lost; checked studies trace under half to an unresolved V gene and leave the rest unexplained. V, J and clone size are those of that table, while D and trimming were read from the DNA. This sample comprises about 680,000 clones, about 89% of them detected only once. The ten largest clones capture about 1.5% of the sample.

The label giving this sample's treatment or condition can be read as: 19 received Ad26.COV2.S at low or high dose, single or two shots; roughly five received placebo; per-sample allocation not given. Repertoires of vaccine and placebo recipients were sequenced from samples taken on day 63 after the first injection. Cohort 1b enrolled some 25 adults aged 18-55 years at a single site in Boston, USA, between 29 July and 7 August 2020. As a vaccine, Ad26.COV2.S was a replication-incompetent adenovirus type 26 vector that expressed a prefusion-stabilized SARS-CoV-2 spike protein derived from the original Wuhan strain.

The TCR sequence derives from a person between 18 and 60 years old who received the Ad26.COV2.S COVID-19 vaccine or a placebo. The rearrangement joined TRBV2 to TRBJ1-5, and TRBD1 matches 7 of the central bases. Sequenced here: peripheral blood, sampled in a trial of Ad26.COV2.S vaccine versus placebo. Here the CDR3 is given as CASSIFRDSYQPQHF. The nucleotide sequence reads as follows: TGTGCCAGCAGCATATTTAGGGACAGTTATCAGCCCCAGCATTTT.